What follows are 6 T cell receptor beta chains derived from one specimen sequenced in a study of Ad26.COV2.S vaccination and SARS-CoV-2 variants. Clones were read by immunoSEQ multiplex PCR, and TCRdb kept only the in-frame ones, dropping some. The data contain approximately 480,000 clones, around nine tenths of them singletons. Specified treatment: 15 to 20 received Ad26.COV2.S at low or high dose, single or two shots; five or six received placebo; per-sample allocation not given. It was on day 63 after the first vaccine or placebo injection that samples were taken. Here the sequenced sample was peripheral blood, taken in a trial of Ad26.COV2.S vaccine versus placebo. The source is a person aged 18 to 59 who received the Ad26.COV2.S COVID-19 vaccine or a placebo.

The J gene is TRBJ1-3, the V gene TRBV5-4, with D uncertain. The V gene's germline CDR1 is SGHNT and CDR2 YYREEE (reference sequence). The CDR3 covers 13 residues. The ends were cut back, 1 base at V and 0 bases at J, with 2 bases in the middle. CDR3 sequence: CASSLYSGNTIYF. The CDR3, as DNA: TGTGCCAGCAGCTTGTACTCTGGAAACACCATATATTTT.

The chain carries TRBV7-6 and TRBJ2-1, with D perhaps matching TRBD2 (6 bases). This CDR3 comprises 19 residues. The V end lost 5 bases, the J end lost 5 bases, and 28 bases lay between the germline ends. Looked up from germline, CDR1 is SGHVS and CDR2 is FNYEAQ. CDR3 region: CASSHPTRRDERGHNEQFF. DNA of the CDR3: TGTGCCAGCAGCCATCCTACTCGGCGGGACGAGAGGGGACACAATGAGCAGTTCTTC.

The V and J genes are TRBV27 and TRBJ2-7; the match to TRBD2 covers 7 bases. The junction had 21 bases not matched to a gene; V was cut back by 11 bases and J by 5 bases. CDR3 length equals 16 residues. CDR1 and CDR2 (germline): MNHEY, SMNVEV (reference sequence). CDR3 bases: TGTGCCTCCCAGTTTGGTAGTGGCGGGAGTTTGGACGAGCAGTACTTC. This codes for CASQFGSGGSLDEQYF.

J is TRBJ2-3 and V is TRBV6-2 or TRBV6-3; 9 bases are a match to TRBD2. The V gene end was trimmed by 4 bases and the J gene end by 2 bases; junction bases not matched to a gene: 10. The CDR3 has 17 residues. The germline V gene encodes CDR1 MNHEY and CDR2 SVGEGT. CDR3 protein: CASSLYLGGRATDTQYF. DNA for the CDR3: TGTGCCAGCAGTTTGTACCTAGGCGGGAGGGCCACAGATACGCAGTATTTT.

CDR3 DNA sequence: TGTGCCAGTAGTCGGACAGGGGGAGGGACCGGGGAGCTGTTTTTT. This codes for CASSRTGGGTGELFF. The rearrangement joins TRBV19 to TRBJ2-2; TRBD1 agrees at 10 bases. The CDR3 extends over 15 amino acids. The germline V gene has CDR1 LNHDA and CDR2 SQIVND (reference sequence). After removal of 5 bases from V and 5 bases from J, the junction contained 5 bases not matched to a gene.

This sequence joins TRBV9 and TRBJ1-4; D unclear. V dropped 2 bases and J dropped 0 bases, with 5 bases sitting between them. The CDR3 loop spans 14 amino acids. The germline gives CDR1 SGDLS, CDR2 YYNGEE. For the CDR3, the DNA is TGTGCCAGCAGCGTCCATGCAACTAATGAAAAACTGTTTTTT. This codes for CASSVHATNEKLFF.